The 13 T cell receptor beta chains listed next were all sequenced from one sample in a study of T cell clonality in common variable immunodeficiency. TCRdb's copy holds only in-frame clones and misses some; the assay was immunoSEQ multiplex PCR. The data show about 15,000 clones, with none appearing a single time. Study-level results: In common variable immunodeficiency, TCR beta chains reportedly carried fewer deletions and N-nucleotide insertions.

Their specific antigens are unknown. Sequencing was performed on peripheral blood mononuclear cells. The origin of the receptors is a human donor with common variable immunodeficiency.

This clone showed up many times. The read comes to an end 3 residues before the CDR3 does, leaving the germline J gene to fill in the end. V usage is TRBV5-4 and J usage is TRBJ1-3; possibly TRBD1 for D (6 bases). This CDR3 region has 14 residues. Germline V gene lookup returns CDR1 SGHNT and CDR2 YYREEE (reference sequence). V lost 3 bases and J lost 2, with 9 bases in between. The CDR3 loop reads CASSWGGPGNTIYF. CDR3 DNA (partial): TGTGCCAGCAGCTGGGGGGGGCCTGGAAACACC.

This clone has more than one count but fewer than ten. The CDR3 end is not reached by the read, which stops 3 residues before it; the germline J gene fills it in. The chain uses TRBV11-3 and TRBJ2-5; 14 nucleotides align to TRBD2. Germline assignment: CDR1 SGHNT and CDR2 YENEEA. This CDR3 contains 15 residues. V was pared by 5 bases and J by 3 bases, with 2 bases of the junction left unmatched. Partial CDR3 DNA: TGTGCCAGCAGCCCGGGACTAGCGGGGGAAGAGACC. It translates to CASSPGLAGEET. The CDR3 in full is CASSPGLAGEETQYF.

This clone has more than one count but fewer than ten. The CDR3 extends 3 residues past the end of the read, so its final part is completed from the germline J gene. This chain links TRBV18 with TRBJ1-1; 8 bases fit TRBD1. Germline V gives CDR1 KGHSH, CDR2 LQKENI. This CDR3 is 14 amino acids long. V lost 5 bases and J lost 1; bases outside the gene matches: 3. The CDR3 region is CASSADRANTEAFF. The CDR3 DNA, read in part, is TGTGCCAGCTCAGCGGACAGGGCGAACACTGAA. The full variable domain, its missing parts supplied by reference TRBV18 and TRBJ1-1, is NAGVMQNPRHLVRRRGQEARLRCSPMKGHSHVYWYRQLPEEGLKFMVYLQKENIIDESGMPKERFSAEFPKEGPSILRIQQVVRGDSAAYFCASSADRANTEAFFGQGTRLTVV.

Many counts were recorded for this clone. This CDR3 reads CAWRRVGSYNEQFF. Partial CDR3 DNA: TGTGCCTGGCGGAGGGTAGGCTCCTACAATGAG. The chain carries TRBV30 and TRBJ2-1; maybe TRBD2 (6 bases). The CDR3 end falls 3 residues outside the read, so it is completed with the germline J gene. Per germline, CDR1 GTSNPN and CDR2 SVGIG (reference sequence). V gave up 5 bases and J gave up 0 bases, with 11 bases separating them. The CDR3 length is 14 residues.

CDR3 region: CASSRTDTQYF. The CDR3 DNA, read in part, is TGTGCCAGCAGTCGTACAGATACG. J is TRBJ2-3 and V is TRBV6-2 or TRBV6-3; D is unresolved. The read halts 3 residues ahead of the CDR3 end, with the missing end drawn from the germline J gene. In germline, CDR1 is MNHEY, CDR2 SVGEGT. Trimming took off 5 bases at V and 3 bases at J, with 3 bases between the two ends. There are 11 residues in the CDR3.

A remark on this clone: The read gets to within 3 residues of the CDR3 end, and the germline J gene fills in the rest. V gene TRBV7-6 combines with J gene TRBJ2-2, with TRBD1 matching over 9 bases. The germline V gene encodes CDR1 SGHVS and CDR2 FNYEAQ. There are 13 residues in the CDR3. Unmatched junction bases numbered 6, after V lost 10 bases and J lost 6 bases. CDR3 sequence: CATRDRVSGELFF. The CDR3 DNA, read in part, is TGTGCCACTCGGGACAGGGTATCCGGGGAG.

With regard to this clone: Read sequence stops 3 residues before the CDR3 end, and the germline J gene provides the missing end. V and J are TRBV30 and TRBJ1-1, with D perhaps TRBD1 (5 bases). This CDR3 region has 14 residues. Trimming cost V 0 bases and J 4 bases, with 12 bases left between them. CDR1 and CDR2 from the germline V gene are GTSNPN and SVGIG (reference sequence). CDR3 bases read: TGTGCCTGGAGTGTTACCGGGGGGAGCACTGAA. Translated, it gives CAWSVTGGSTE. In full, the CDR3 reads CAWSVTGGSTEAFF.

This clone showed up just a few times. Coverage ceases 3 residues before the CDR3 finishes, and the germline J gene fills in the end. V is TRBV19 and J is TRBJ2-3; 11 bases line up with TRBD2. The CDR3 runs 15 residues. V shed 3 bases and J 5 bases; nucleotides not matched to a gene: 4. The V gene's germline CDR1 is LNHDA and CDR2 SQIVND (reference sequence). CDR3 sequence reads: CASSMTSGMGDTQYF. The CDR3 DNA, read in part, is TGTGCCAGTAGTATGACTAGCGGGATGGGAGATACG.

Comments on this clone: The read terminates 3 residues ahead of where the CDR3 ends, so the germline J gene completes it. This rearrangement joins TRBV18 to TRBJ1-2, with 7 bases lining up with TRBD1. This CDR3 has 13 residues. The V segment lost 3 bases and the J segment 7 bases; nucleotides outside the gene matches: 5. Germline V gene data show CDR1 as KGHSH and CDR2 as LQKENI. Here the CDR3 reads CASSPTGEAGYTF. Partial CDR3 DNA: TGTGCCAGCTCACCTACAGGGGAAGCTGGC. The full variable domain, completed using reference TRBV18 and TRBJ1-2, is NAGVMQNPRHLVRRRGQEARLRCSPMKGHSHVYWYRQLPEEGLKFMVYLQKENIIDESGMPKERFSAEFPKEGPSILRIQQVVRGDSAAYFCASSPTGEAGYTFGSGTRLTVV.

This clone was observed many times. The missing CDR3 end, 3 residues past where the read stops, is filled in from the germline J gene. The V and J genes are TRBV6-2 or TRBV6-3 and TRBJ2-1; the match to TRBD2 covers 14 bases. V dropped 11 bases and J dropped 0; count of bases not matched to a gene: 9. The CDR3 is 17 residues long. Germline CDR1 reads MNHEY; CDR2 reads SVGEGT. CDR3 DNA (partial): TGTGCCGTACACGGTGGGACTAGCGGGAGCTCCTACAATGAG. Encoded protein: CAVHGGTSGSSYNE. The whole CDR3 region reads CAVHGGTSGSSYNEQFF.

There are many counts of this clone. The read ends 3 residues shy of where the CDR3 ends; the end is completed using the germline J gene. The J gene is TRBJ2-1, the V gene TRBV7-3; possible D gene TRBD2, 5 bases. The CDR3 totals 15 residues. CDR1 and CDR2 from the germline V gene are SGHTA and FQGTGA. V lost 5 bases and J 0 bases, leaving 11 bases between the germline ends. Partial CDR3 DNA: TGTGCCAGCAGCGTGGACTTAAGCTCCTACAATGAG. Its translation is CASSVDLSSYNE. The CDR3 in full is CASSVDLSSYNEQFF. Together with reference TRBV7-3 and TRBJ2-1, the CDR3 gives the full variable domain: GAGVSQTPSNKVTEKGKYVELRCDPISGHTALYWYRQSLGQGPEFLIYFQGTGAADDSGLPNDRFFAVRPEGSVSTLKIQRTERGDSAVYLCASSVDLSSYNEQFFGPGTRLTVL.

Worth noting for this clone: The CDR3 goes on 3 residues after the read ends, and that part is filled in from the germline J gene. The chain has TRBV7-9 and TRBJ2-4; D remains unclear. The length of the CDR3 is 14 residues. Trimming stripped 1 base from V and 8 bases from J, with 12 bases between. Germline assignment: CDR1 SEHNR and CDR2 FQNEAQ (reference sequence). The CDR3: CASSLDQFVDIQYF. CDR3 bases read: TGTGCCAGCAGCTTAGACCAGTTTGTTGACATT. The complete variable domain, with remaining parts taken from reference TRBV7-9 and TRBJ2-4, reads DTGVSQNPRHKITKRGQNVTFRCDPISEHNRLYWYRQTLGQGPEFLTYFQNEAQLEKSRLLSDRFSAERPKGSFSTLEIQRTEQGDSAMYLCASSLDQFVDIQYFGAGTRLSVL.

This clone was counted between two and nine times. From the germline J gene comes the end of the CDR3, since the read stops 3 residues before it. This rearrangement joins TRBV6-8 to TRBJ1-6; TRBD1 agrees at 9 bases. This CDR3 spans 17 amino acids. The germline gives CDR1 MNHGY, CDR2 SAAAGT. V was pared by 6 bases and J by 2 bases, with 8 bases of the junction left unmatched. The CDR3 here is CASSVRDRVTYNSPLHF. CDR3 bases read: TGTGCCAGCAGCGTCCGGGACAGGGTTACCTATAATTCACCC.